The 11 T cell receptor beta chains listed next were all sequenced from one sample in a study of blood T cells in healthy people across ages. A second PCR, run for roughly 6 to 11 cycles, used a sample-barcoded 5' primer plus a J-beta primer mix. Via MiXCR, TCRdb re-called the 5' RACE reads, giving one row per CDR3 protein. This sample carries some 1.4 million distinct CDR3 sequences, roughly 45% of them seen once, and the ten largest clones take around 8%. Specimen: blood. These receptors came from a woman younger than 35 in good health.

The chain carries TRBV3-1 and TRBJ2-7; D not resolved. The CDR3 contains 13 residues. CDR1 LGHDT and CDR2 YNNKEL come from the germline V gene (reference sequence). Between the trimmed V and J ends, which lost 3 bases and 0 bases, there was a span of 6 bases. CDR3 in amino acids: CASSHINSYEQYF. For the CDR3, the DNA is TGTGCCAGCAGCCATATTAACTCCTACGAGCAGTACTTC.

The rearrangement links TRBV6-1 to TRBJ1-6, with unresolved D. Between the trimmed V and J ends, which lost 2 bases and 15 bases, there was a span of 14 bases. Germline CDR1 MNHNS, CDR2 SASEGT. This CDR3 is built from 13 residues. CDR3: CASSEPNGVSLHF. CDR3 in DNA: TGTGCCAGCAGTGAACCAAACGGGGTTAGCCTCCACTTT.

This clonotype was seen more than once but under ten times. The chain combines TRBV5-5 with TRBJ1-5; D not resolved. Trimming took off 4 bases at V and 3 bases at J, with 11 bases between the two ends. This CDR3 spans 14 amino acids. The V gene's germline CDR1 is SGHKS and CDR2 YYEKEE (reference sequence). CDR3 protein: CASSLDGFNQPQHF. The CDR3 region has the DNA TGTGCCAGCAGCCTAGACGGCTTCAATCAGCCCCAGCATTTT.

This clonotype has at least ten counts. The chain has TRBV7-2 and TRBJ2-5; 7 bases match TRBD2. The length of the CDR3 is 15 residues. Germline CDR1 and CDR2: SGHTA and FQGNSA. V shed 1 base, J shed 2 bases, and the junction held 4 bases outside the gene matches. CDR3 in amino acids: CASSLGLAEQETQYF. As DNA, the CDR3 is TGTGCCAGCAGCTTAGGCCTAGCGGAACAAGAGACCCAGTACTTC.

V gene TRBV20-1 combines with J gene TRBJ2-1; maybe TRBD1 (6 bases). Germline assignment: CDR1 DFQATT and CDR2 SNEGSKA (reference sequence). V dropped 3 bases and J dropped 6 bases, with 9 bases sitting between them. This CDR3 region has 12 residues. The DNA for the CDR3 is TGCAGTGCTAGTAGGGGGTCCAATGAGCAGTTCTTC. Its translation: CSASRGSNEQFF.

This clonotype was detected once. J is TRBJ2-1 and V is TRBV29-1; 10 nucleotides line up with TRBD2. The CDR3 spans 15 residues. CDR1 and CDR2 from the germline V gene are SQVTM and ANQGSEA. Trimming took 7 bases from V and 0 from J; bases not matched to a gene: 6. The chain's CDR3 is CSADSGRVSYNEQFF. CDR3 nucleotides: TGCAGCGCTGACAGCGGGAGGGTCTCCTACAATGAGCAGTTCTTC.

The genes are TRBV3-1 and TRBJ2-3; 7 nucleotides agree with TRBD2. V was clipped by 4 bases and J by 2 bases; unmatched bases: 9. The CDR3 is 16 amino acids. Looked up from germline, CDR1 is LGHDT and CDR2 is YNNKEL (reference sequence). The CDR3 region is CASSRGTNQLTDTQYF. In nucleotides, the CDR3 is TGTGCCAGCAGCCGCGGGACTAACCAACTCACAGATACGCAGTATTTT.

V and J are TRBV4-1 and TRBJ2-1; 8 bases align to TRBD2. Germline values: CDR1 MGHRA, CDR2 YSYEKL. The V and J ends lost 3 bases and 7 bases, in that order; junction bases with no gene match: 8. The CDR3 has 15 amino acids. The CDR3 loop is CASSQGLVLGNEQFF. For the CDR3, the DNA is TGCGCCAGCAGCCAGGGACTAGTCTTGGGTAATGAGCAGTTCTTC.

The chain couples TRBV29-1 to TRBJ2-5; no reliable D call. The CDR3 extends over 11 amino acids. Germline lookup yields CDR1 SQVTM and CDR2 ANQGSEA. Trimming stripped 4 bases from V and 5 bases from J, with 8 bases between. This CDR3 is CSVVRRETQYF. The DNA for the CDR3 is TGCAGCGTTGTAAGGCGGGAGACCCAGTACTTC.

This chain links TRBV10-3 with TRBJ1-4; D is undetermined. Between the trimmed V and J ends, which lost 10 bases and 2 bases, there was a span of 11 bases. The length of the CDR3 is 13 residues. Germline CDR1 is ENHRY and CDR2 is SYGVKD. The CDR3 loop reads CATRRETNEKLFF. CDR3 coding DNA: TGTGCCACCAGAAGGGAGACTAATGAAAAACTGTTTTTT.

This rearrangement joins TRBV20-1 to TRBJ2-7; D is perhaps TRBD1 or TRBD2 (6 bases each). CDR1 and CDR2 from the germline V gene are DFQATT and SNEGSKA (reference sequence). V lost 2 bases and J 0 bases, leaving 14 bases between the germline ends. This CDR3 contains 15 residues. The CDR3 DNA is TGCAGTGCTAGACCCCGGGGGCCTAGCTCCTACGAGCAGTACTTC. The encoded protein is CSARPRGPSSYEQYF.